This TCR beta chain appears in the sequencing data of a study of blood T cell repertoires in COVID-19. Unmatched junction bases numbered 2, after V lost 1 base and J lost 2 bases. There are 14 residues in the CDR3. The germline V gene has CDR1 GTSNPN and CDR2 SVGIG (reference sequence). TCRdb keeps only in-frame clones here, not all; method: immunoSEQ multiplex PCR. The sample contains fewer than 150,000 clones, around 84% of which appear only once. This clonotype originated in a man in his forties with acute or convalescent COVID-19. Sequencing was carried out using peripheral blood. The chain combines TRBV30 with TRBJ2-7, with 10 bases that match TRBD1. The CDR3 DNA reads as TGTGCCTGGAGTGGGACAGGGGGGCCCTACGAGCAGTACTTC. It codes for CAWSGTGGPYEQYF.